This T cell receptor beta chain was sequenced for a study of OX40 agonist ivuxolimab in advanced cancers. Study information: Subjects had a mean age of approximately 60 years, with a range of about 23 to 85; approximately 83% were male.

Comments on this clone: What it binds is unknown.

Anyone with autoimmune disease history or systemic immunosuppression was excluded. Regarding the study as a whole: At 0.1 to 3.0 mg/kg, CD4+ and CD8+ blood T cells expanded clonally by week 6.

CDR1 is LNHDA and CDR2 is SQIVND in the germline V gene (reference sequence). Trimming took 7 bases from V and 0 from J, leaving 10 bases between them. This CDR3 has 14 residues. Libraries were prepared by immunoSEQ multiplex PCR; TCRdb keeps only in-frame clonotypes and omits some of them. The sample includes tens of thousands of clones, approximately 90% seen only once; the top ten take less than 0.6%. The chain recombines TRBV19 with TRBJ1-5, with D maybe TRBD1 (5 bases). The sequence was obtained from an adult with an advanced solid tumor such as melanoma, head and neck, liver or kidney cancer. Sequences were derived from CD4+ or CD8+ T cells sorted from blood, sampled in a trial of the OX40 agonist ivuxolimab. The CDR3 DNA sequence: TGTGCCAGTAATAAGGGGCCTAGCAATCAGCCCCAGCATTTT. Residues: CASNKGPSNQPQHF.